This T cell receptor (beta chain) was profiled in a study of blood T cell repertoires in COVID-19. The CDR3 has 15 residues. V lost 6 bases and J lost 1; bases outside the gene matches: 6. Looked up from germline, CDR1 is MNHEY and CDR2 is SMNVEV (reference sequence). TCRdb's table, derived via immunoSEQ multiplex PCR, lists solely in-frame clones and lacks some. The data contain about 280,000 clones, around nine tenths of them singletons. Researchers sorted participants into cohorts using their self-reported clinical history. In its sample, this clone was seen once. The V call is TRBV27, the J call TRBJ2-5; 9 nucleotides align to TRBD2. The source is a woman aged 40 to 55 who had recovered from COVID-19. The sample taken for sequencing was PBMCs or T cells enriched from blood (not recorded which). The CDR3 sequence: CASSSPGLAQETQYF. As DNA, the CDR3 is TGTGCCAGCAGCTCGCCGGGACTAGCCCAAGAGACCCAGTACTTC.